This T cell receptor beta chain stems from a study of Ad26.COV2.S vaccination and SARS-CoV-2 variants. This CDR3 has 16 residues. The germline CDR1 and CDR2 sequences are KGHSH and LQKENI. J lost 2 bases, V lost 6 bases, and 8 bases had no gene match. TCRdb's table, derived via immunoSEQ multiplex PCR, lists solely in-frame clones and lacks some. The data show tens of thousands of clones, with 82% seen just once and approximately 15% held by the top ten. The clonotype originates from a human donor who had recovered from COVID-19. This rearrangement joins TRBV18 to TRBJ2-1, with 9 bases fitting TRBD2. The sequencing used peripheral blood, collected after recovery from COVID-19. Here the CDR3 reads CASSLERGAPYNEQFF. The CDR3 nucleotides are TGTGCCAGCTCCCTCGAGCGGGGGGCCCCCTACAATGAGCAGTTCTTC.